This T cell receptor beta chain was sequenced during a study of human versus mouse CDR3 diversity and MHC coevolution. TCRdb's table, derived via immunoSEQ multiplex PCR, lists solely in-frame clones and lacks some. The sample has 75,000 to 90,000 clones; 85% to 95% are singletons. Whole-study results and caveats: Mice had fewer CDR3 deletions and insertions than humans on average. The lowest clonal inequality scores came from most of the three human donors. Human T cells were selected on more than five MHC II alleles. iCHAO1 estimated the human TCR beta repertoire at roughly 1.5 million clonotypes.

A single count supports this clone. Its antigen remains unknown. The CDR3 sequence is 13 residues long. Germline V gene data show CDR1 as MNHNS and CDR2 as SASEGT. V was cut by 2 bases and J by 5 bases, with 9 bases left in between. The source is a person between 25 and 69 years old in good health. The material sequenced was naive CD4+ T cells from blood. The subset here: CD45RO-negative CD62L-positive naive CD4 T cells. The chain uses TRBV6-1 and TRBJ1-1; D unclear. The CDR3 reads CASSESSRTEAFF. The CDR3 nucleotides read TGTGCCAGCAGTGAAAGTTCGAGGACTGAAGCTTTCTTT.